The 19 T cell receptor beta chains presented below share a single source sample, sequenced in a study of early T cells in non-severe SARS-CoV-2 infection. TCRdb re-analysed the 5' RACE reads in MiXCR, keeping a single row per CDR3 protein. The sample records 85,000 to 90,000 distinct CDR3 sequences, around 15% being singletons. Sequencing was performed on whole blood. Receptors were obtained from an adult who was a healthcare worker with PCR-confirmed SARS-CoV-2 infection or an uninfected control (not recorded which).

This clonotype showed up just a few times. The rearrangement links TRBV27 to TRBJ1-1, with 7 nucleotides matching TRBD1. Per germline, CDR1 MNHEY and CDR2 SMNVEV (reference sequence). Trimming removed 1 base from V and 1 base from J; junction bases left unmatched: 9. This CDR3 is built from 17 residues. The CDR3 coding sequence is TGTGCCAGCAGTTTATATGCAGGGGGTTCGTGGAACACTGAAGCTTTCTTT. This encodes CASSLYAGGSWNTEAFF.

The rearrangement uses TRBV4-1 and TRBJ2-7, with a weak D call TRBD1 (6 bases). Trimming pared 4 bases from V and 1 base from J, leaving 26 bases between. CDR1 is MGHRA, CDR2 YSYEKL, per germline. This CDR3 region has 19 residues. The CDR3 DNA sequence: TGCGCCAGCAGCCCTTACTTAATTACAATCAGGGGTCAATCCTACGAGCAGTACTTC. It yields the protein CASSPYLITIRGQSYEQYF.

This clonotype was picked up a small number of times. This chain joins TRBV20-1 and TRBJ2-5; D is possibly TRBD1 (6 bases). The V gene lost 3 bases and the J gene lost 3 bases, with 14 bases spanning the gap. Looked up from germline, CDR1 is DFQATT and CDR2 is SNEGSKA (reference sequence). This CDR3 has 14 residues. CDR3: CSASRDRLKETQYF. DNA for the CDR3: TGCAGTGCTAGTCGCGACAGGTTGAAAGAGACCCAGTACTTC.

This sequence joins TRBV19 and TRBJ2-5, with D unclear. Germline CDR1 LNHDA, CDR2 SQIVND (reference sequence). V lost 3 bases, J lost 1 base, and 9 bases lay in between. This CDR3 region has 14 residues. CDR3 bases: TGTGCCAGTAGTATCTACGCAAGCCAAGAGACCCAGTACTTC. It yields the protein CASSIYASQETQYF.

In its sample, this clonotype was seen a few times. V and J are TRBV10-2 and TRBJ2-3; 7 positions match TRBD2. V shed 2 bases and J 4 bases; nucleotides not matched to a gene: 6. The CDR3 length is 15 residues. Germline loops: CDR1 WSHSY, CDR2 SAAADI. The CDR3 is CASSENGGRADTQYF. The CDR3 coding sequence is TGCGCCAGCAGTGAGAACGGGGGGAGAGCAGATACGCAGTATTTT.

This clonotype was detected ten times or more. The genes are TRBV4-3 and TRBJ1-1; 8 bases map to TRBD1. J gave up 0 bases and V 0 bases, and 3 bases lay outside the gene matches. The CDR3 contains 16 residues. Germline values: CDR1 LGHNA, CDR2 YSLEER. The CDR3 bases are TGCGCCAGCAGCCAAGATCTGGGACAGGTGAACACTGAAGCTTTCTTT. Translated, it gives CASSQDLGQVNTEAFF.

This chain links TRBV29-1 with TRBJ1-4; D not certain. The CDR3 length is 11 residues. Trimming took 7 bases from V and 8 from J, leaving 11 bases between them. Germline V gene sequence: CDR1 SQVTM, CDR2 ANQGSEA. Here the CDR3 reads CSAGREEKLFF. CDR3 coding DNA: TGCAGCGCGGGGAGGGAAGAAAAACTGTTTTTT.

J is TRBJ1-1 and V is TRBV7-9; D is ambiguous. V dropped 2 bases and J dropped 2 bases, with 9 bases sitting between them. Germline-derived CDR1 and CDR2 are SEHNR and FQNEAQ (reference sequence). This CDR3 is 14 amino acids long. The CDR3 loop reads CASSLQTYNTEAFF. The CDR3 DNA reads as TGTGCCAGCAGCTTACAGACCTACAACACTGAAGCTTTCTTT.

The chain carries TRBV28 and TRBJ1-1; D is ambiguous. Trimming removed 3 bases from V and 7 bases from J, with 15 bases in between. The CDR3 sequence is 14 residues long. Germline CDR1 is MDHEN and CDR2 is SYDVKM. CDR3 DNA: TGTGCCAGCAGTTTGAGGGCGGCCCTCTTTGAAGCTTTCTTT. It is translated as CASSLRAALFEAFF.

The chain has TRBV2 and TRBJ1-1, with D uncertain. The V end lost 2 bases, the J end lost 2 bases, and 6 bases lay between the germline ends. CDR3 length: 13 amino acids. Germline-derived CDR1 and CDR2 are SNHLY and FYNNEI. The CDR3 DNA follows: TGTGCCAGCAGTGAAAACCCAAACACTGAAGCTTTCTTT. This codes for CASSENPNTEAFF.

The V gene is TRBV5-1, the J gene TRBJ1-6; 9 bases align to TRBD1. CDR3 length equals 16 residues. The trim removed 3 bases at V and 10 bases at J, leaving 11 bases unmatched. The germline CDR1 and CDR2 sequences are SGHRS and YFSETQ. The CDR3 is CASSSSGTGSWSPLHF. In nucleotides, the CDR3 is TGCGCCAGCAGCTCCTCCGGGACAGGGTCTTGGTCACCCCTCCACTTT.

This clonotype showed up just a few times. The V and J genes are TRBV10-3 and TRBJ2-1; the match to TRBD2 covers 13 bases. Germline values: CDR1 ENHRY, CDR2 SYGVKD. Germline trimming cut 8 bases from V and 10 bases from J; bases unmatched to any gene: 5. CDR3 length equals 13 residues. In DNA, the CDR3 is TGTGCCATCGTACCACTAGCGGGGGGGGAGCAGTTCTTC. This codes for CAIVPLAGGEQFF.

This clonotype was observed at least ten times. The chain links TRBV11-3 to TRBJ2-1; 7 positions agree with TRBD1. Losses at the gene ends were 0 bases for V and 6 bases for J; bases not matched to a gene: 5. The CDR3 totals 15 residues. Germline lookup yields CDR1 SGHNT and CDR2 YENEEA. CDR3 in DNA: TGTGCCAGCAGCTTAGACTCCGGGACAGTCAATGAGCAGTTCTTC. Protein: CASSLDSGTVNEQFF.

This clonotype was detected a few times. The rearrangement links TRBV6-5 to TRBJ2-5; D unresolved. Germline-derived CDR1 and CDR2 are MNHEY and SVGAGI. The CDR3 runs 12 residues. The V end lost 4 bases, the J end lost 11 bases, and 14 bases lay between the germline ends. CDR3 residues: CASSSSGTSQYF. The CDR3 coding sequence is TGTGCCAGCAGTTCATCCGGAACTTCTCAGTACTTC.

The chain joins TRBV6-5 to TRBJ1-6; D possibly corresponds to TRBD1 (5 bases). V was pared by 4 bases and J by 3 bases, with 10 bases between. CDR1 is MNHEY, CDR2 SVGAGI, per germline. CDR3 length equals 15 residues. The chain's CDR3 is CASSFRDGYNSPLHF. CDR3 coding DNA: TGTGCCAGCAGTTTCCGGGACGGCTATAATTCACCCCTCCACTTT.

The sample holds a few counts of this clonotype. Here the CDR3 reads CSARRQMNTEAFF. The CDR3 region has the DNA TGCAGTGCGCGGAGACAGATGAACACTGAAGCTTTCTTT. The chain employs TRBV20-1 and TRBJ1-1, with D possibly being TRBD1 (5 bases). The V gene's germline CDR1 is DFQATT and CDR2 SNEGSKA (reference sequence). The ends were cut back, 6 bases at V and 0 bases at J, with 11 bases in the middle. The CDR3 is made up of 13 amino acids.

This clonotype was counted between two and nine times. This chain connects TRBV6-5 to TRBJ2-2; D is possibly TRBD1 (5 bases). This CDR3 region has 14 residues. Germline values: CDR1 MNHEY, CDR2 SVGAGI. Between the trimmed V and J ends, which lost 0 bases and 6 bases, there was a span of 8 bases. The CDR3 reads CASSYSFRAGELFF. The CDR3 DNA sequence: TGTGCCAGCAGTTACTCATTCAGGGCCGGGGAGCTGTTTTTT.

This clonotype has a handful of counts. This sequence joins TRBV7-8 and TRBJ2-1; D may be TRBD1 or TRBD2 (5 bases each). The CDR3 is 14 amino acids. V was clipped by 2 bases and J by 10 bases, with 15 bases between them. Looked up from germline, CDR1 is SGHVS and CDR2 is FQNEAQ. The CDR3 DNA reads TGTGCCAGCAGCTTATCGACAGTCTCGGGGGAGCAGTTCTTC. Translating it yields CASSLSTVSGEQFF.

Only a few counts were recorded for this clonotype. The CDR3 protein is CAKHVGDSYEQYF. The CDR3 region has the DNA TGTGCCAAGCACGTTGGGGACTCCTACGAGCAGTACTTC. V and J are TRBV25-1 and TRBJ2-7; D gene unclear. The CDR3 spans 13 residues. The ends were cut back, 10 bases at V and 0 bases at J, with 13 bases in the middle. Germline values: CDR1 MGHDK, CDR2 SYGVNS.